This T cell receptor beta chain was recorded in a study of neurological immune-mediated disorders. This clonotype was seen repeatedly, ten times or more. Its target is unknown. Synthesis of cDNA was accomplished via 5'RACE employing 10-nucleotide random UMIs. Each CDR3 protein is one row after TCRdb ran MiXCR on the 5' RACE reads. The sample holds about 89,000 distinct CDR3 sequences, 2.5% to 3% seen once. The V end lost 4 bases, the J end lost 3 bases, and 13 bases lay between the germline ends. Germline V gives CDR1 SGHTA, CDR2 FQGNSA. The CDR3 is 15 residues long. Study-level points and caveats: Expanded clones shared no CDR3 amino acid sequences across subjects, suggesting private repertoires in all groups. According to phylogenetic grouping, one related-CDR3 cluster, a possible signature, contained the repertoires of 18 of 34 multiple sclerosis patients. For the multiple sclerosis repertoire cluster, an association with any clinical or MRI feature was absent.

The V call is TRBV7-2, the J call TRBJ1-5; D remains unclear. The TCR comes from a woman in her 30s with multiple sclerosis. Material for sequencing was PBMCs. CDR3 nucleotides: TGTGCCAGCAGCTATGGGCATAGGCTCAATCAGCCCCAGCATTTT. This gives the protein CASSYGHRLNQPQHF.